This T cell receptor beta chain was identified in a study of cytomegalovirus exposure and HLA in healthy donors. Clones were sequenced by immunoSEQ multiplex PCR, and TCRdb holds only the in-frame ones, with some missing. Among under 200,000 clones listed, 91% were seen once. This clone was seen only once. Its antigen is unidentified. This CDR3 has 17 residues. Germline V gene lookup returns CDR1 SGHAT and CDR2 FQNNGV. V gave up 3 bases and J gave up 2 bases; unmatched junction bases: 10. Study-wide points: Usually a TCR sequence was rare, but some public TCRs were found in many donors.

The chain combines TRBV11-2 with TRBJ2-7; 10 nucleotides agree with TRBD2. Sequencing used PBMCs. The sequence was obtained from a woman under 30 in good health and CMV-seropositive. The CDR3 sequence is CASSFMPLAGITYEQYF. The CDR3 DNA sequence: TGTGCCAGCAGCTTTATGCCACTAGCGGGAATTACCTACGAGCAGTACTTC.